Here is one T cell receptor beta chain with its context. In its sample, this clonotype was seen many times. Its antigen target is currently unknown. No base qualities exist here, and no much larger clone lies one base off it. Including the terminal cysteine and phenylalanine, the CDR3 comprises 14 residues. Only the CDR3 DNA is retained, 42 bases long and in frame from the first base. The V and J ends are trimmed by 1 base and 5 bases, leaving 12 bases between them. CDR1 is given as SGHTA and CDR2 as FQGNSA, both from the germline V gene. Ficoll-Paque density gradient centrifugation was the method used to isolate PBMCs. This record belongs to a study of T-cell memory formation after mild COVID-19 (dated by TCRdb to the early 2020s). Some background on the complete study: TCR sequence clusters from the two donors were largely donor specific. Two young, previously healthy adult volunteers, one female and one male, were included in the cohort. T-cell clones expanding and contracting after mild COVID-19 in a couple of donors were tracked by longitudinal TCRalpha and TCRbeta repertoire sequencing.

The paper as a whole reports these results and caveats: Some responding clones were detected in pre-infection memory, suggesting pre-existing cross-reactive memory T cells joined the SARS-CoV-2 response. SARS-CoV-2 specificity was not confirmed for the second-wave clones peaking on day 37. Only a couple of mild cases were covered by the study, and larger cohorts that include severe cases with pre-infection samples were considered necessary. Clones that contracted from day 15 to 85 showed balanced CD4/CD8 phenotypes, whereas a second wave of clones that expanded from day 15 to 37 leaned towards CD4+. Contracting CD4+ clones turned up mainly in the CM and EM memory subsets, whereas EMRA was where CD8+ clones were enriched.

Reads for this sample came from an Illumina NovaSeq 6000. TCRalpha and TCRbeta cDNA libraries were constructed by 5'RACE with constant-segment primers, with sample barcodes and unique molecular identifiers being introduced. Trizol reagent was used to extract RNA from every sample. Library amplification was performed in two PCR steps, and a second sample barcode and Illumina TruSeq adapters were introduced in the second step. Libraries were sequenced on an Illumina NovaSeq with 2 x 150 bp paired-end reads. Per the original workflow: Reads were demultiplexed and collapsed into UMI-guided consensus sequences with migec v1.2.7. Using mixcr v2.1.11, the UMI consensuses were aligned to TRA and TRB V and J templates and assembled into clonotypes. A clonotype was counted as expanded or contracted only when both edgeR and NoisET called the clonotype significant, with the noise models trained on biological replicates. For edgeR calls, a false discovery rate-adjusted p below 0.01 and a log2 fold-change threshold of 1 were applied. As an exploratory analysis of dynamics, max-normalized trajectories of the 1000 most abundant clonotypes were examined with PCA combined with hierarchical clustering. Separately sequenced CD4+ and CD8+ repertoires were used to assign the CD4 or CD8 phenotype of responding clones. TCRdb ran its own pipeline on the public reads, namely fastp trimming at Q25 and MiXCR clone calling, and kept in-frame beta chains. Identical CDR3 proteins give one entry, which carries the most common genes and DNA. The V and J calls reflect TCRdb's pipeline rather than the authors' work. For this sample the table gives 380,000 or so distinct CDR3 sequences, of which about an eighth were detected only once. The ten largest clonotypes hold around 21% of the sample.

The V and J segments used are TRBV7-2 and TRBJ2-7; the D call could be TRBD1 or TRBD2, with each sharing 5 bases. The TCR was taken from a man aged 18 to 30 who had mild COVID-19 (a few samples of this study predate the infection). The sample titles of this study are shuffled in the database, so cell type and time point are left out; the donor was told from shared clones. The sequencing input was PBMCs or a T cell subset sorted from them (not recorded which). The nucleotides are TGTGCCAGCAGCTTAGACGGGACCCTAGACGAGCAGTACTTC. This translates into CASSLDGTLDEQYF.